Shown below are 5 T cell receptor beta chains from a single sample sequenced in a study of blood T cell repertoires in COVID-19. Only in-frame clones appear in the TCRdb table, and some are missing; sequencing was by immunoSEQ multiplex PCR. In the table there are some 180,000 clones, 80% to 90% of which are singletons. Sequenced: peripheral blood. The source is a woman aged 35 to 49 with COVID-19, enrolled during active disease.

The chain has TRBV7-3 and TRBJ1-3, with unresolved D. V was cut by 1 base and J by 0 bases, with 7 bases left in between. The CDR3 is 15 amino acids. CDR1 is SGHTA, CDR2 FQGTGA, per germline. The CDR3 loop is CASSLNADSGNTIYF. The CDR3 region has the DNA TGTGCCAGCAGCTTAAACGCGGACTCTGGAAACACCATATATTTT.

The V and J genes are TRBV7-6 and TRBJ2-3; D possibly corresponds to TRBD2 (6 bases). The CDR3 is 15 amino acids. From germline, CDR1 is SGHVS and CDR2 FNYEAQ. Trimming took off 3 bases at V and 4 bases at J, with 14 bases between the two ends. CDR3 residues: CASSLGGNRPDTQYF. The CDR3 DNA follows: TGTGCCAGCAGCTTGGGCGGGAATCGGCCAGATACGCAGTATTTT.

This clone appeared many times. The chain is built from TRBV4-1 and TRBJ2-1; a possible D gene is TRBD1 (6 bases). Per germline, CDR1 MGHRA and CDR2 YSYEKL. The germline V and J ends were trimmed by 2 bases and 3 bases, with 8 bases remaining between them. The CDR3 consists of 14 residues. For the CDR3, the DNA is TGCGCCAGCAGCCAATGGGACAACTACAATGAGCAGTTCTTC. Translation gives CASSQWDNYNEQFF.

The chain employs TRBV18 and TRBJ1-1; 7 bases are a match to TRBD1. CDR1 and CDR2 from the germline V gene are KGHSH and LQKENI. V was pared by 2 bases and J by 2 bases, with 5 bases of the junction left unmatched. The CDR3 contains 15 residues. The CDR3 is CASSPEGQINTEAFF. Written as DNA, the CDR3 is TGTGCCAGCTCACCAGAGGGACAGATAAACACTGAAGCTTTCTTT.

This clone was counted at least ten times. The V gene is TRBV3-1 (or the pseudogene TRBV3-2), the J gene TRBJ1-2; possible D gene TRBD1, 6 bases. This CDR3 region has 14 residues. V was clipped by 7 bases and J by 6 bases, with 18 bases between them. Germline V gene data show CDR1 as LGHDT and CDR2 as YNNKEL (reference sequence). The CDR3 spells CASTQRGGVHGYTF. CDR3 DNA sequence: TGTGCCAGCACCCAGAGGGGGGGTGTGCATGGCTACACCTTC.